This TCR beta chain stems from a study of beta chain features in type 1 diabetes. The study's findings and limits: Equally in patients and controls, PCR might preferentially amplify shorter templates. Shorter TCRB CDR3s, moderately but significantly so, marked every one of the four CD4+ subsets in Type 1 diabetes patients.

This CDR3 has 15 amino acids. Germline values: CDR1 SNHLY, CDR2 FYNNEI. Trimming cost V 2 bases and J 4 bases; bases outside gene matches: 5. A note on this clone: Its specificity is unknown.

A single heparinised draw of 95 to 150 mL on average was taken per donor. Populations isolated by sorting all had purity greater than 95%. Expressed TCRB transcripts got sequenced, as all isolated RNA was reverse transcribed. Sequencing used immunoSEQ multiplex PCR; TCRdb keeps in-frame clones, though not all of them. The sample contains under 300,000 clones, more than 11% of which appear only once. This TCR was recovered from a man aged 25 to 40 with type 1 diabetes. Sequenced input: naive CD4+ T cells from blood. The rearrangement uses TRBV2 and TRBJ2-1, with 7 bases matching TRBD1. The CDR3 DNA is TGTGCCAGCAGTGAATCCCAGGGGGATTACAATGAGCAGTTCTTC. Translating gives CASSESQGDYNEQFF.